Detailed here is one TCR beta chain. Its antigen is not known. V was cut by 3 bases and J by 3 bases, with 8 bases left in between. The germline V gene encodes CDR1 MDHEN and CDR2 SYDVKM. CDR3 length equals 14 residues. This specimen comes from a study of T cell repertoires in cytomegalovirus infection. TCRdb reanalysed the reads using MiXCR and keeps one entry per CDR3 protein. The top ten clones hold 13% of a sample with 900,000 to 950,000 distinct CDR3 sequences, 30% to 40% of them seen once. The rearrangement links TRBV28 to TRBJ2-2, with D unclear. The sample was cultured CD8+ T cells from PBMCs, taken from culture after CMV antigen stimulation. The TCR was taken from a human donor in good health (CMV status not recorded). Some clones in this sample may be carry-over from other donors' samples. CDR3 DNA sequence: TGTGCCAGCAGTTTTAGTCGCGACACCGGGGAGCTGTTTTTT. Translating it yields CASSFSRDTGELFF. Using reference TRBV28 and TRBJ2-2 for the parts outside the CDR3, the full variable domain is DVKVTQSSRYLVKRTGEKVFLECVQDMDHENMFWYRQDPGLGLRLIYFSYDVKMKEKGDIPEGYSVSREKKERFSLILESASTNQTSMYLCASSFSRDTGELFFGEGSRLTVL.